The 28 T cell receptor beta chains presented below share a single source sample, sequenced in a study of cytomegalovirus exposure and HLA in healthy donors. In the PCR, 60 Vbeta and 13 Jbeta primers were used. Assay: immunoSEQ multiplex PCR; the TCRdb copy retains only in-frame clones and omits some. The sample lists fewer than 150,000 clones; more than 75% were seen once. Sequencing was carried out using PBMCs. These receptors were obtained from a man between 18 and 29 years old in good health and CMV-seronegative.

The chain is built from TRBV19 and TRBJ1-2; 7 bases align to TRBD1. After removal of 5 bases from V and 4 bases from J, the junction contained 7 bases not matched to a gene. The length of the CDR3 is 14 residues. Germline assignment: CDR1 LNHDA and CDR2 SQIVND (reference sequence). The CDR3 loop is CASSPSGQTYGYTF. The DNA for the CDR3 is TGTGCCAGTAGTCCGTCGGGACAGACCTATGGCTACACCTTC.

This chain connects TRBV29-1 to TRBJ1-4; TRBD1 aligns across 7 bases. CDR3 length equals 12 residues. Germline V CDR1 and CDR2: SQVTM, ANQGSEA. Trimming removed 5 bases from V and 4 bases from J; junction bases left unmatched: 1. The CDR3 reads CSVWDSNEKLFF. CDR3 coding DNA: TGCAGCGTTTGGGACAGTAATGAAAAACTGTTTTTT.

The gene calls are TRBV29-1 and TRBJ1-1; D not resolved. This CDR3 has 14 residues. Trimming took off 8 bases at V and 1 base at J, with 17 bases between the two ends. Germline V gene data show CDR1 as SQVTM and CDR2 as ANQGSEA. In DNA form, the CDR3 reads TGCAGCATTGCGGGAGAGCACTCGAACACTGAAGCTTTCTTT. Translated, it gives CSIAGEHSNTEAFF.

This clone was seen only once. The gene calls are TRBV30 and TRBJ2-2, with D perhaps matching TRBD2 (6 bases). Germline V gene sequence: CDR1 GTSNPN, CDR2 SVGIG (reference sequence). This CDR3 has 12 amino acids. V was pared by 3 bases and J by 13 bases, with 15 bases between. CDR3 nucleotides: TGTGCCTGGAGCCCTCAGGGAGGAGGGCTGTTTTTT. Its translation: CAWSPQGGGLFF.

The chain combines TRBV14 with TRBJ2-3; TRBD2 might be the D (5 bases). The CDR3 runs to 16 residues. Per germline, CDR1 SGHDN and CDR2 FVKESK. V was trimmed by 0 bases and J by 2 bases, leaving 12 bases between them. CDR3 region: CASSQDRGGLTDTQYF. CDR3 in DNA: TGTGCCAGCAGCCAAGACCGCGGAGGACTCACAGATACGCAGTATTTT.

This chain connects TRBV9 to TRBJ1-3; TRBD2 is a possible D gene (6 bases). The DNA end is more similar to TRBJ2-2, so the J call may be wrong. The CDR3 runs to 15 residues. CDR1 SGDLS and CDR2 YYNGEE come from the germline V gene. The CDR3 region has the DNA TGTGCCAGCCGGAGGGTAGCAGAGAACACCGGGGAGCTGTTTTTT. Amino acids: CASRRVAENTGELFF.

The DNA for the CDR3 is TGTGCCAGTAGTGTCGCTAGCGGGAGCATGAGTTACGAGCAGTACTTC. Protein sequence: CASSVASGSMSYEQYF. This chain links TRBV19 with TRBJ2-7; 10 positions agree with TRBD2. The CDR3 consists of 16 residues. The V gene's germline CDR1 is LNHDA and CDR2 SQIVND (reference sequence). The J segment lost 4 bases and the V segment lost 5 bases, leaving 11 bases of the junction unmatched.

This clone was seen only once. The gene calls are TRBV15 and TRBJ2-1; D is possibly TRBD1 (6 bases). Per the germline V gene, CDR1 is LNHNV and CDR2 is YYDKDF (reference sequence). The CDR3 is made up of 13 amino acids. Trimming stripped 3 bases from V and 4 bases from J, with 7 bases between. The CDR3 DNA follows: TGTGCCACCAGCAGCGACAGGTACAATGAGCAGTTCTTC. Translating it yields CATSSDRYNEQFF.

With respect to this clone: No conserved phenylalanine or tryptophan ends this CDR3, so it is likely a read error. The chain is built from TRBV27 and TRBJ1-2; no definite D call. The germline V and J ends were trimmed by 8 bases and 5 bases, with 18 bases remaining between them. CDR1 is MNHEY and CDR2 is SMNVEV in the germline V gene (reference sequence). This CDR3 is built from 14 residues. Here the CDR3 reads CASAANGNRYGYTL. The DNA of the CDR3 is TGTGCCAGCGCGGCCAACGGGAACAGATATGGCTACACCCTC.

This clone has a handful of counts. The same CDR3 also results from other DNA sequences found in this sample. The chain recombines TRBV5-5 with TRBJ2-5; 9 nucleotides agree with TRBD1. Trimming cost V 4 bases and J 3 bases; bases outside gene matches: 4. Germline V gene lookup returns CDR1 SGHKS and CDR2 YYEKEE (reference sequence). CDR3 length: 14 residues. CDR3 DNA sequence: TGTGCCAGCAGCCTCGGGACAGGGAAAGAGACCCAGTACTTC. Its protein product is CASSLGTGKETQYF.

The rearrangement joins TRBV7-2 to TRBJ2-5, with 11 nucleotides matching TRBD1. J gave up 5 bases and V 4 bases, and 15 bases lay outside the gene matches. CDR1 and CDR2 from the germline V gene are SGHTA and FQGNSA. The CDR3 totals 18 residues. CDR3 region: CASSWAGTGGIIEETQYF. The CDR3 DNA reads TGTGCCAGCAGCTGGGCCGGGACAGGGGGGATAATAGAGGAGACCCAGTACTTC.

The DNA for the CDR3 is TGTGCCAGTAGTATAGCCGGCTACAATGAGCAGTTCTTC. Translated: CASSIAGYNEQFF. The chain combines TRBV19 with TRBJ2-1; D remains unclear. Germline CDR1 is LNHDA and CDR2 is SQIVND (reference sequence). This CDR3 has 13 amino acids. Trimming pared 1 base from V and 3 bases from J, leaving 4 bases between.

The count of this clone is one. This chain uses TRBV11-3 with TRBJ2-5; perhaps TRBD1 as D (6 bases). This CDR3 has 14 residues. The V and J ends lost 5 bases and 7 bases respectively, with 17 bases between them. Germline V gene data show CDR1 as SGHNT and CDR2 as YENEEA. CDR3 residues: CASSETGSIGTQYF. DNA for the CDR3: TGTGCCAGCAGCGAAACAGGGTCAATCGGGACCCAGTACTTC.

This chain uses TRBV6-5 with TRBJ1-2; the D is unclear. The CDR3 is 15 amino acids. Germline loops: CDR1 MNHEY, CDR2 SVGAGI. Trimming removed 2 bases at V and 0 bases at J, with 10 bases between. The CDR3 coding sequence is TGTGCCAGCAGTTACGTCCCGGTAACTAACTATGGCTACACCTTC. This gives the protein CASSYVPVTNYGYTF.

The CDR3 DNA sequence: TGTGCCAGTAGTATAGCCTCGCGGGGTAGCTCTGGAAACACCATATATTTT. Translating gives CASSIASRGSSGNTIYF. The chain employs TRBV19 and TRBJ1-3; D gene uncertain. CDR1 and CDR2 (germline): LNHDA, SQIVND (reference sequence). V was trimmed by 1 base and J by 0 bases, leaving 13 bases between them. CDR3 size: 17 residues.

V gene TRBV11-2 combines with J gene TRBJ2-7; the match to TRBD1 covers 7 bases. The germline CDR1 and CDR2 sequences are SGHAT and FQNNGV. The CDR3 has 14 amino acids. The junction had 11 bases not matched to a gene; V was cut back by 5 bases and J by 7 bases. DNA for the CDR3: TGTGCCAGCAGCCCGCCGGGACAGCCGAGGGAGCAGTACTTC. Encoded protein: CASSPPGQPREQYF.

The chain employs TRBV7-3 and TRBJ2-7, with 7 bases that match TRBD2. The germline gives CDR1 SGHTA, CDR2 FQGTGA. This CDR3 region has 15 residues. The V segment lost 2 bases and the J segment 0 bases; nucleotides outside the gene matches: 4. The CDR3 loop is CASSLQAGNSYEQYF. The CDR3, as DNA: TGTGCCAGCAGCTTACAAGCGGGGAACTCCTACGAGCAGTACTTC.

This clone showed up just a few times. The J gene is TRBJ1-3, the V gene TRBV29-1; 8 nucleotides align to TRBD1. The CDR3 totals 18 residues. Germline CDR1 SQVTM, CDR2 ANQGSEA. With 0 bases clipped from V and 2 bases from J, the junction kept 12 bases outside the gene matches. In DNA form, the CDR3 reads TGCAGCGTTGAAGATCCGGGACAGGAGGAAAGAGCTGGAAACACCATATATTTT. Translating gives CSVEDPGQEERAGNTIYF.

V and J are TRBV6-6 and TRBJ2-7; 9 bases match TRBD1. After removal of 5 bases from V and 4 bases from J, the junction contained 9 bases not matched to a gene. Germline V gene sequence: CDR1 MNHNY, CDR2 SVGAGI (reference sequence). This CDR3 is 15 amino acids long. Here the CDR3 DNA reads TGTGCCAGCAGTGAGCCGGGACAGGGAAGGTACGAGCAGTACTTC. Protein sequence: CASSEPGQGRYEQYF.

CDR3 sequence (DNA): TGTGCCTGGAGGGCGGAGGGGGCAGCGAACACTGAAGCTTTCTTT. It specifies CAWRAEGAANTEAFF. The chain uses TRBV30 and TRBJ1-1; 7 bases line up with TRBD1. The CDR3 runs 15 residues. Trimming removed 3 bases from V and 1 base from J; junction bases left unmatched: 8. CDR1 is GTSNPN, CDR2 SVGIG, per germline (reference sequence).

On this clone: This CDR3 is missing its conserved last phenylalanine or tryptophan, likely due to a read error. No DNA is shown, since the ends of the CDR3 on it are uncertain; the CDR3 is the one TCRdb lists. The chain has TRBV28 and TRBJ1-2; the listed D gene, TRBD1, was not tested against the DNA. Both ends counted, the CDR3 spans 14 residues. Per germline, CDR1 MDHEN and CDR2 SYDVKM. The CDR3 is CASSRYRDRVLAGG.

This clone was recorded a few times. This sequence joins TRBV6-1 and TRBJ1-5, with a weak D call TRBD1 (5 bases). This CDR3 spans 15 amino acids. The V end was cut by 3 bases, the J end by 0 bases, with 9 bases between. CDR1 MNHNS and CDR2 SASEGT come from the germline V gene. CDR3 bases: TGTGCCAGCAGTGATTCAGGGAATAGCAATCAGCCCCAGCATTTT. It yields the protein CASSDSGNSNQPQHF.

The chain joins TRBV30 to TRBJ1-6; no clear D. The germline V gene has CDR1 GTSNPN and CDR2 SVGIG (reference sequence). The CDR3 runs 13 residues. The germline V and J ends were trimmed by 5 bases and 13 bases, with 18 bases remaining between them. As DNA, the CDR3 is TGTGCCTGGCTGCCAGCCCCGAGGTCGCCCCTCCACTTT. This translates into CAWLPAPRSPLHF.

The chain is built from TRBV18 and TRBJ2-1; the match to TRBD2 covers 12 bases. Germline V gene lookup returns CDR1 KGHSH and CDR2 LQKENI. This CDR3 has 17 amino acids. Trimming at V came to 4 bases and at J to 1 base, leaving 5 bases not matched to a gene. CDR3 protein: CASSQPGLAGSYNEQFF. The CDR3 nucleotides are TGTGCCAGCTCACAGCCGGGACTAGCGGGTTCCTACAATGAGCAGTTCTTC.

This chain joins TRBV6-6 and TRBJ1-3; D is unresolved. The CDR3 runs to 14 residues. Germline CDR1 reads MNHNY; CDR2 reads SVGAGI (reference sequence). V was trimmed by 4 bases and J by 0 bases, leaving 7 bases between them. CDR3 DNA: TGTGCCAGCAGTTCGGTGAGCTCTGGAAACACCATATATTTT. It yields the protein CASSSVSSGNTIYF.

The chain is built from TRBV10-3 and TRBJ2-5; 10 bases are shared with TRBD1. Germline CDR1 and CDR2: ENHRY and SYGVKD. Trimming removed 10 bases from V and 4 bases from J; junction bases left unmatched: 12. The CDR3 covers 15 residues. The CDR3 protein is CATDVGQGFIETQYF. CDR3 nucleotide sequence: TGTGCCACCGATGTGGGACAGGGGTTTATAGAGACCCAGTACTTC.

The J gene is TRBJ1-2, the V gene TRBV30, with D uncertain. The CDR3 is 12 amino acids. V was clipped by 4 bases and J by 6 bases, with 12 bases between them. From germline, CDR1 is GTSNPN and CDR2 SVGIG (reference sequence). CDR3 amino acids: CAWNYGGNGYTF. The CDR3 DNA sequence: TGTGCCTGGAATTACGGAGGAAATGGCTACACCTTC.

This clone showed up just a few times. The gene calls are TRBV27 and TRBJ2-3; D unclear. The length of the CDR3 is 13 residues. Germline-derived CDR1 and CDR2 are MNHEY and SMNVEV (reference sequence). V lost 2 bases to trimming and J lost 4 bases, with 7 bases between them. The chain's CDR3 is CASSLTIADTQYF. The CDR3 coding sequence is TGTGCCAGCAGTTTAACTATTGCAGATACGCAGTATTTT.